These 20 T cell receptor beta chains were all obtained from the same sample, sequenced in a study of blood T cell repertoires in COVID-19. Method: immunoSEQ multiplex PCR; TCRdb's copy keeps in-frame clones and lacks some. The sample contains around 260,000 clones, approximately 81% of which appear only once. Sequencing was performed on peripheral blood. These receptors were collected from a man aged 60-69 years with acute or convalescent COVID-19.

This clone was picked up one time. The CDR3, as DNA: TGCGCCAGCAGCTACGGACTAGCGGGGGGGCTAGATACGCAGTATTTT. It specifies CASSYGLAGGLDTQYF. V is TRBV5-1 and J is TRBJ2-3; 15 bases agree with TRBD2. Germline V gene lookup returns CDR1 SGHRS and CDR2 YFSETQ. The CDR3 loop spans 16 amino acids. With V trimmed by 3 bases and J by 5 bases, 4 bases remained unmatched.

This chain links TRBV7-3 with TRBJ1-1; D ambiguous. Germline assignment: CDR1 SGHTA and CDR2 FQGTGA. The CDR3 has 13 residues. V lost 2 bases and J lost 1, with 5 bases in between. CDR3 nucleotides: TGTGCCAGCAGCTTAGAGCCGAACACTGAAGCTTTCTTT. This codes for CASSLEPNTEAFF.

The CDR3 DNA is TGTGCCAGCAGTGAACCGGGACAGGGGGCGGGAGATACGCAGTATTTT. Translated, it gives CASSEPGQGAGDTQYF. The gene calls are TRBV6-1 and TRBJ2-3; TRBD1 matches 12 bases. Per the germline V gene, CDR1 is MNHNS and CDR2 is SASEGT. This CDR3 contains 16 residues. The J segment lost 5 bases and the V segment lost 2 bases, leaving 5 bases of the junction unmatched.

This clone was recorded a few times. The rearrangement uses TRBV5-4 and TRBJ2-3, with TRBD2 matching over 12 bases. Germline trimming cut 5 bases from V and 0 bases from J; bases unmatched to any gene: 1. The CDR3 loop spans 15 amino acids. Germline V gives CDR1 SGHNT, CDR2 YYREEE (reference sequence). In DNA form, the CDR3 reads TGTGCCAGCAGTCTAGCGGGAGGGAGCACAGATACGCAGTATTTT. As protein: CASSLAGGSTDTQYF.

For this clone: Other DNA sequences in the sample encode the same CDR3. The chain employs TRBV5-1 and TRBJ2-3; TRBD2 might be the D (6 bases). V was pared by 4 bases and J by 6 bases, with 9 bases between. CDR3 length: 12 residues. The V gene's germline CDR1 is SGHRS and CDR2 YFSETQ. The CDR3 sequence: CASSPGGDTQYF. The CDR3 region has the DNA TGCGCCAGCAGCCCTGGGGGGGATACGCAGTATTTT.

This clone was observed a handful of times. The genes are TRBV9 and TRBJ2-2; D ambiguous. Trimming left V 0 bases short and J 2 bases short, with 8 bases between. Germline V gene lookup returns CDR1 SGDLS and CDR2 YYNGEE. The CDR3 has 15 residues. CDR3 protein: CASSVGNSNTGELFF. CDR3 nucleotides: TGTGCCAGCAGCGTAGGGAACAGTAACACCGGGGAGCTGTTTTTT.

This chain joins TRBV11-2 and TRBJ2-5, with a possible D match to TRBD1 (5 bases). The CDR3 loop spans 16 amino acids. The germline V and J ends were trimmed by 5 bases and 5 bases, with 21 bases remaining between them. Germline lookup yields CDR1 SGHAT and CDR2 FQNNGV. The CDR3 DNA follows: TGTGCCAGCAGCCCTCGACAGAACCCCTTCGGGGAGACCCAGTACTTC. Its translation is CASSPRQNPFGETQYF.

The V gene is TRBV7-8, the J gene TRBJ2-3; 8 positions match TRBD1. The CDR3 length is 16 residues. The germline gives CDR1 SGHVS, CDR2 FQNEAQ. With V trimmed by 4 bases and J by 6 bases, 12 bases remained unmatched. CDR3 sequence: CASSSRPQGARDTQYF. Written as DNA, the CDR3 is TGTGCCAGCAGCTCCCGCCCCCAGGGGGCGCGGGATACGCAGTATTTT.

The chain joins TRBV11-1 to TRBJ2-7; D remains ambiguous. The V and J ends lost 4 bases and 2 bases respectively, with 15 bases between them. CDR3 length: 15 amino acids. CDR1 and CDR2 from the germline V gene are SGHAT and FQDESV (reference sequence). Here the CDR3 reads CASSSRVPGTYEQYF. The CDR3 DNA reads as TGTGCCAGCAGCTCCCGGGTCCCTGGAACCTACGAGCAGTACTTC.

The chain has TRBV2 and TRBJ2-7; TRBD2 aligns across 11 bases. CDR3 length: 14 residues. J gave up 2 bases and V 11 bases, and 8 bases lay outside the gene matches. In germline, CDR1 is SNHLY, CDR2 FYNNEI. CDR3 nucleotides: TGTGCCGGACGGAGGGGACTAGCGGCCTACGAGCAGTACTTC. This translates into CAGRRGLAAYEQYF.

The chain combines TRBV29-1 with TRBJ1-2; 7 bases align to TRBD1. The CDR3 has 13 amino acids. CDR1 is SQVTM and CDR2 is ANQGSEA in the germline V gene. Trimming removed 4 bases from V and 4 bases from J; junction bases left unmatched: 6. The CDR3 DNA reads as TGCAGCGTTGGACAGGGCGTCGGCTATGGCTACACCTTC. This translates into CSVGQGVGYGYTF.

The gene calls are TRBV7-2 and TRBJ2-1; D call uncertain. The V and J ends lost 5 bases and 7 bases respectively, with 9 bases between them. Germline assignment: CDR1 SGHTA and CDR2 FQGNSA. The CDR3 has 12 residues. The CDR3 protein is CASSDGWNEQFF. The CDR3 nucleotides read TGTGCCAGCAGCGACGGGTGGAATGAGCAGTTCTTC.

The V call is TRBV27, the J call TRBJ2-2, with D possibly being TRBD1 (5 bases). V gave up 2 bases and J gave up 7 bases, with 23 bases separating them. The CDR3 sequence is 18 residues long. The germline gives CDR1 MNHEY, CDR2 SMNVEV (reference sequence). CDR3 sequence reads: CASSLTIYVVGAGGELFF. The DNA for the CDR3 is TGTGCCAGCAGTTTAACGATTTATGTGGTAGGGGCCGGCGGGGAGCTGTTTTTT.

The chain is built from TRBV11-2 and TRBJ2-1; D ambiguous. The V gene's germline CDR1 is SGHAT and CDR2 FQNNGV. The CDR3 has 12 amino acids. V lost 5 bases to trimming and J lost 6 bases, with 8 bases between them. The CDR3 reads CASSRATNEQFF. The CDR3 coding sequence is TGTGCCAGCAGCCGCGCCACCAATGAGCAGTTCTTC.

V usage is TRBV6-1 and J usage is TRBJ1-2, with a weak D call TRBD1 (6 bases). This CDR3 region has 14 residues. The germline V gene has CDR1 MNHNS and CDR2 SASEGT. V gave up 3 bases and J gave up 4 bases, with 12 bases separating them. CDR3 DNA sequence: TGTGCCAGCAGTGACGGGACACGGGCCTATGGCTACACCTTC. Its protein product is CASSDGTRAYGYTF.

The chain links TRBV19 to TRBJ1-5; 10 bases line up with TRBD1. Unmatched junction bases numbered 6, after V lost 9 bases and J lost 7 bases. This CDR3 is built from 13 residues. Germline CDR1 is LNHDA and CDR2 is SQIVND (reference sequence). As DNA, the CDR3 is TGTGCCAGCAGACAGGGGGCAGGACAGCCCCAGCATTTT. Translating gives CASRQGAGQPQHF.

The rearrangement uses TRBV12-3 or TRBV12-4 and TRBJ1-2, with D possibly matching TRBD1 (5 bases). The V end lost 7 bases, the J end lost 7 bases, and 16 bases lay between the germline ends. The CDR3 spans 13 residues. The CDR3: CASTLQERGGYTF. For the CDR3, the DNA is TGTGCCAGCACCCTACAGGAACGTGGTGGCTACACCTTC.

The chain employs TRBV7-2 and TRBJ1-5; TRBD1 is a possible D gene (6 bases). Between the trimmed V and J ends, which lost 4 bases and 7 bases, there was a span of 11 bases. There are 13 residues in the CDR3. Germline V gives CDR1 SGHTA, CDR2 FQGNSA. CDR3 nucleotides: TGTGCCAGCAGCTCACAGGACAGACAGCCCCAGCATTTT. Translating it yields CASSSQDRQPQHF.

The sample holds a few counts of this clone. The chain has TRBV27 and TRBJ1-4; D may be TRBD1 (5 bases). Germline V gives CDR1 MNHEY, CDR2 SMNVEV (reference sequence). The CDR3 runs to 15 residues. V shed 1 base and J shed 5 bases, with 11 bases lying between them. The CDR3 reads CASSLLGQGNEKLFF. Here the CDR3 DNA reads TGTGCCAGCAGTTTATTAGGACAAGGCAATGAAAAACTGTTTTTT.

This clone turned up a few times. An end of the junction differs from the germline gene, which may be a read error. V is TRBV7-7 and J is TRBJ2-1; 9 positions match TRBD2. This CDR3 is built from 15 residues. From germline, CDR1 is SSHAT and CDR2 FNYEAQ (reference sequence). The CDR3 DNA reads TGTGCTAGCAGCTTAGGGGGCGGGAGGGCCGGTGAGCAGTTCTTC. The encoded protein is CASSLGGGRAGEQFF.